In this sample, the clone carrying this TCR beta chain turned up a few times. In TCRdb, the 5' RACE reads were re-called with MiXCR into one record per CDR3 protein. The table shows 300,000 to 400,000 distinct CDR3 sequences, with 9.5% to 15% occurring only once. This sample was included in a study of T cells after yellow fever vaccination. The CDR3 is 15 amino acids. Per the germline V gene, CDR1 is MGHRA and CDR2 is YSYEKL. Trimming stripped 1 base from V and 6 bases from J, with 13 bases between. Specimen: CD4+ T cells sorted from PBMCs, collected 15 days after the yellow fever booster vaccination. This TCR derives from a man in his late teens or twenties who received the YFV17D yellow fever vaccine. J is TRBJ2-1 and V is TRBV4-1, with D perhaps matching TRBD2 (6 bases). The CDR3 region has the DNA TGCGCCAGCAGCCAAGCACCGACTAGTACCAATGAGCAGTTCTTC. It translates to CASSQAPTSTNEQFF.